This TCR beta chain appears in the sequencing data of a study of OX40 agonist ivuxolimab in advanced cancers. Study-level information: Patients were dosed with the agonistic anti-OX40 (CD134) antibody ivuxolimab.

The length of the CDR3 is 16 residues. Trimming stripped 0 bases from V and 0 bases from J, with 11 bases between. Germline CDR1 and CDR2: MNHEY and SVGAGI. Assay: immunoSEQ multiplex PCR; the TCRdb copy retains only in-frame clones and omits some. Altogether 55,000 to 65,000 clones are present, 70% to 90% being singletons, with the ten largest covering about 0.34%. This receptor was identified in an adult with an advanced solid tumor such as melanoma, head and neck, liver or kidney cancer. The chain links TRBV6-5 to TRBJ1-1, with D perhaps matching TRBD1 (5 bases). The material sequenced was CD4+ or CD8+ T cells sorted from blood, taken in a trial of the OX40 agonist ivuxolimab. In DNA, the CDR3 is TGTGCCAGCAGTTACTCTGCAGGACACATGAACACTGAAGCTTTCTTT. It codes for CASSYSAGHMNTEAFF.